Described below is a single T cell receptor (beta chain) sequence and its context. The sample originates from a study of blood T cell repertoires in COVID-19. Study at large: Collection of acute and convalescent COVID-19 samples took place in the United States, Italy and Spain. PBMCs, B-cell-depleted T cells, or T cells provided the cDNA or gDNA that made up the material.

In the authors' methods: Reference gene primers were amplified, and this amplification served to estimate nucleated cell counts. Clones were read by immunoSEQ multiplex PCR, and TCRdb kept only the in-frame ones, dropping some. That table is the source of V, J and clone size, and D and trimming were worked out from the DNA. The table records approximately 78,000 clones, around 78% of them present only once. Germline V gene sequence: CDR1 LNHDA, CDR2 SQIVND (reference sequence). V dropped 7 bases and J dropped 5; count of bases not matched to a gene: 10. This CDR3 has 15 residues. The chain employs TRBV19 and TRBJ2-3; 9 bases fit TRBD1. The specimen sequenced was peripheral blood. This clonotype was obtained from an elderly woman with acute or convalescent COVID-19. The CDR3 reads CASTHGGQGVDTQYF. DNA of the CDR3: TGTGCCAGTACCCATGGGGGACAGGGTGTAGATACGCAGTATTTT.